This TCR beta chain was observed in a study of beta chain features in type 1 diabetes. Every bit of the isolated RNA underwent reverse transcription, so sequencing read expressed TCRB transcripts. The repertoire was sequenced with immunoSEQ multiplex PCR; TCRdb's copy has only in-frame clones and lacks some. The sample lists about 240,000 clones; 27% were seen once. Isolation of CD4+ naive, central memory, regulatory and stem cell-like memory cells was achieved by sorting via CD45RO/CCR7/CD25/CD127/CD95/CD27. Only one count was recorded for this clone. The sequenced sample consisted of central memory CD4+ T cells from blood. This sequence originates from a man aged 25 to 40 in good health.

In nucleotides, the CDR3 is TGTGCCAGCAGCTTAGAAGGGAAAACTGAAGCTTTCTTT. Translating gives CASSLEGKTEAFF. The gene calls are TRBV7-9 and TRBJ1-1; D remains unclear. Trimming cost V 1 base and J 5 bases, with 8 bases left between them. The length of the CDR3 is 13 residues. The germline gives CDR1 SEHNR, CDR2 FQNEAQ (reference sequence).